The sequence of this TCR beta chain was determined in a study of CD8+CD57+ T cells in acquired aplastic anemia. The study profiled TCR beta VDJ and CDR3 using genomic DNA as template. MiXCR, applied by TCRdb to the reads, yields one record per CDR3 protein. The table records about 220,000 distinct CDR3 sequences, around 32% of them present only once. This clonotype was observed many times. Sample: sorted CD4+, CD8+, or CD8+CD57+ T cells (not recorded which) from PBMCs. This clonotype was obtained from a human donor in good health, serving as a control.

The CDR3 coding sequence is TGTGCCAGCAGCTTTGGACAGGGAAATAGCAATCAGCCCCAGCATTTT. This sequence encodes CASSFGQGNSNQPQHF. V is TRBV7-9 and J is TRBJ1-5; TRBD1 matches at 8 bases. Germline CDR1 SEHNR, CDR2 FQNEAQ (reference sequence). Unmatched junction bases numbered 4, after V lost 3 bases and J lost 0 bases. CDR3 size: 16 residues.